These 27 T cell receptor beta chains were all obtained from the same sample, sequenced in a study of regulatory T cells in long-lasting Graves disease (dated by TCRdb to about 2021). Sample time point, as interpreted from the label and publication: persistent/refractory GD, antithyroid drugs over 5 years with positive TRAb. RNA was extracted from PBMCs in TRIzol for both TCR sequencing and RNA sequencing. The library was obtained by multiplex PCR. TCRdb lists the instrument as Illumina HiSeq 4000. TCR beta libraries were built with iRepertoire HTBI primers and Arm-PCR amplification of CDR3 regions. TCRdb handled the public reads itself, with Q25 trimming in fastp and clone calling in MiXCR, and kept productive beta chains. Each entry is one CDR3 protein sequence, shown with its most common DNA and genes. The sample contains about 400,000 distinct CDR3 sequences, about 20% of them found a single time. 20% of the sample goes to the ten largest clones.

This specimen consisted of peripheral blood mononuclear cells (PBMCs), obtained when the disease was refractory, from a patient treated with antithyroid drugs. The receptors were gathered from a female donor with Graves disease.

This clonotype was seen many times. The CDR3 DNA is TGTGCCAGCACCTCCGGGACAGGGAACACCGGGGAGCTGTTTTTT. Encoded protein: CASTSGTGNTGELFF. The gene calls are TRBV12-3 or TRBV12-4 and TRBJ2-2; 8 bases line up with TRBD1. This CDR3 is 15 amino acids long. With 7 bases clipped from V and 1 base from J, the junction kept 5 bases outside the gene matches.

At least ten counts were recorded for this clonotype. The rearrangement uses TRBV7-8 and TRBJ1-5, with 7 nucleotides matching TRBD1. After removal of 5 bases from V and 2 bases from J, the junction contained 6 bases not matched to a gene. Germline V gene data show CDR1 as SGHVS and CDR2 as FQNEAQ. The CDR3 consists of 15 residues. The DNA of the CDR3 is TGTGCCAGCAGCGTCGACAGGGCTGGCAATCAGCCCCAGCATTTT. Its protein product is CASSVDRAGNQPQHF.

This clonotype has only a few counts. This chain uses TRBV12-3 or TRBV12-4 with TRBJ2-7, with TRBD2 matching over 7 bases. This CDR3 spans 13 amino acids. Trimming cost V 0 bases and J 6 bases; bases outside gene matches: 2. CDR3 sequence reads: CASSLAGGPEQYF. Here the CDR3 DNA reads TGTGCCAGCAGTTTAGCGGGAGGGCCCGAGCAGTACTTC.

This chain links TRBV12-3 or TRBV12-4 with TRBJ2-5, with D tentatively TRBD1 or TRBD2 (5 bases each). V was clipped by 5 bases and J by 3 bases, with 13 bases between them. CDR3 length: 14 amino acids. Here the CDR3 reads CASSRDGPKETQYF. The CDR3 bases are TGTGCCAGCAGTAGGGACGGTCCAAAAGAGACCCAGTACTTC.

This sequence joins TRBV6-1 and TRBJ1-4, with no clear D. Per the germline V gene, CDR1 is MNHNS and CDR2 is SASEGT. CDR3 length equals 15 residues. V was clipped by 5 bases and J by 0 bases, with 10 bases between them. CDR3 coding DNA: TGTGCCAGCAGTACCAAGGCTGCAACTAATGAAAAACTGTTTTTT. Residues: CASSTKAATNEKLFF.

A few counts support this clonotype. CDR3 amino acids: CASSLVGTTGSDTQYF. The DNA for the CDR3 is TGTGCCAGCAGCTTAGTCGGGACTACAGGCTCAGATACGCAGTATTTT. The chain links TRBV7-2 to TRBJ2-3; 7 nucleotides align to TRBD2. Germline assignment: CDR1 SGHTA and CDR2 FQGNSA. The V gene end was trimmed by 1 base and the J gene end by 4 bases; junction bases not matched to a gene: 8. This CDR3 contains 16 residues.

This chain connects TRBV6-2 or TRBV6-3 to TRBJ2-2; 7 bases align to TRBD2. This CDR3 comprises 15 residues. Losses at the gene ends were 10 bases for V and 0 bases for J; bases not matched to a gene: 8. CDR1 and CDR2 (germline): MNHEY, SVGEGT. Here the CDR3 reads CATSRGRANTGELFF. CDR3 coding DNA: TGTGCCACATCTCGAGGGAGGGCGAACACCGGGGAGCTGTTTTTT.

About this clonotype: A read error may account for a junction end that differs from germline. This chain links TRBV19 with TRBJ2-1; 11 bases match TRBD1. The germline CDR1 and CDR2 sequences are LNHDA and SQIVND (reference sequence). This CDR3 is 16 amino acids long. CDR3 protein: CAGSSGQGAAYNEQFF. Written as DNA, the CDR3 is TGTGCCGGTAGTAGTGGACAGGGGGCGGCCTACAATGAGCAGTTCTTC.

The chain uses TRBV2 and TRBJ2-1; tentative D call: TRBD2 (6 bases). Germline-derived CDR1 and CDR2 are SNHLY and FYNNEI. The CDR3 contains 16 residues. V was cut by 2 bases and J by 1 base, with 12 bases left in between. The CDR3 nucleotides are TGTGCCAGCAGTGAATTCGGGAGTCAATCCTACAATGAGCAGTTCTTC. The encoded protein is CASSEFGSQSYNEQFF.

The rearrangement joins TRBV7-9 to TRBJ1-1; D uncertain. Germline-derived CDR1 and CDR2 are SEHNR and FQNEAQ (reference sequence). Trimming cost V 10 bases and J 0 bases, with 24 bases left between them. The CDR3 sequence is 17 residues long. CDR3 sequence: CATFTFRTADMNTEAFF. CDR3 sequence (DNA): TGTGCCACCTTTACCTTTAGGACCGCCGATATGAACACTGAAGCTTTCTTT.

The chain joins TRBV2 to TRBJ2-2, with unresolved D. Trimming cost V 2 bases and J 0 bases, with 7 bases left between them. Per the germline V gene, CDR1 is SNHLY and CDR2 is FYNNEI. This CDR3 spans 15 amino acids. The CDR3 loop is CASSERTANTGELFF. The DNA for the CDR3 is TGTGCCAGCAGTGAAAGGACGGCGAACACCGGGGAGCTGTTTTTT.

The gene calls are TRBV10-3 and TRBJ1-3; no clear D. Germline CDR1 and CDR2: ENHRY and SYGVKD. The CDR3 is 16 residues long. V was shortened by 2 bases and J by 2 bases, with 13 bases between the two germline ends. The DNA of the CDR3 is TGTGCCATCAGTGAGGTCGGGCTGAACACTGGAAACACCATATATTTT. It yields the protein CAISEVGLNTGNTIYF.

The rearrangement uses TRBV10-3 and TRBJ2-5; TRBD1 agrees at 9 bases. The V gene end was trimmed by 4 bases and the J gene end by 4 bases; junction bases not matched to a gene: 10. This CDR3 contains 16 residues. The V gene's germline CDR1 is ENHRY and CDR2 SYGVKD. DNA for the CDR3: TGTGCCATCAGTGGTGACGGGACAGGGTCTGGAGAGACCCAGTACTTC. Its protein product is CAISGDGTGSGETQYF.

The chain carries TRBV6-1 and TRBJ1-4; D gene unclear. Germline loops: CDR1 MNHNS, CDR2 SASEGT. This CDR3 has 15 residues. Trimming pared 6 bases from V and 6 bases from J, leaving 17 bases between. CDR3: CASSALGRSYEKLFF. The DNA for the CDR3 is TGTGCCAGCAGCGCCCTAGGGCGGAGTTATGAAAAACTGTTTTTT.

This clonotype was detected once. A much larger clone differs from this one at a single base, so this may be a read error. The CDR3 does not close with the conserved phenylalanine or tryptophan, likely indicating a read error. The gene calls are TRBV2 and TRBJ2-7; TRBD1 might be the D (5 bases). In germline, CDR1 is SNHLY, CDR2 FYNNEI. The CDR3 is made up of 13 amino acids. Trimming stripped 6 bases from V and 2 bases from J, with 11 bases between. In DNA, the CDR3 is TGTGCCAGCAGGGGGCGCATCGCCTACGAGCAGTACCTC. Translation gives CASRGRIAYEQYL.

This clonotype was recorded many times. This rearrangement joins TRBV27 to TRBJ2-2, with TRBD2 matching over 14 bases. The CDR3 covers 18 residues. The trim removed 3 bases at V and 5 bases at J, leaving 8 bases unmatched. Germline CDR1 and CDR2: MNHEY and SMNVEV (reference sequence). CDR3 region: CASSFRGLAGVGTGELFF. For the CDR3, the DNA is TGTGCCAGCAGTTTCCGGGGACTAGCGGGAGTCGGTACCGGGGAGCTGTTTTTT.

This clonotype was seen many times. The J gene is TRBJ2-5, the V gene TRBV28; 7 nucleotides agree with TRBD2. With 6 bases clipped from V and 2 bases from J, the junction kept 12 bases outside the gene matches. The germline V gene has CDR1 MDHEN and CDR2 SYDVKM. The CDR3 is made up of 16 amino acids. This CDR3 is CASSPDAGLRQETQYF. In nucleotides, the CDR3 is TGTGCCAGCAGCCCTGATGCGGGACTAAGGCAAGAGACCCAGTACTTC. The complete variable domain, with remaining parts taken from reference TRBV28 and TRBJ2-5, reads DVKVTQSSRYLVKRTGEKVFLECVQDMDHENMFWYRQDPGLGLRLIYFSYDVKMKEKGDIPEGYSVSREKKERFSLILESASTNQTSMYLCASSPDAGLRQETQYFGPGTRLLVL.

The V and J genes are TRBV27 and TRBJ1-6; TRBD1 is a possible D gene (5 bases). Trimming shortened V by 5 bases and J by 9 bases, and 14 bases separated the two germline ends. CDR3 length: 14 residues. From germline, CDR1 is MNHEY and CDR2 SMNVEV (reference sequence). CDR3 loop: CASSPNSGLSPLHF. CDR3 DNA: TGTGCCAGCAGTCCTAATTCGGGGCTTTCACCCCTCCACTTT.

This clonotype is a singleton in its sample. The chain recombines TRBV18 with TRBJ2-7; possible D gene TRBD1, 6 bases. Trimming removed 3 bases at V and 4 bases at J, with 25 bases between. There are 18 residues in the CDR3. CDR1 and CDR2 (germline): KGHSH, LQKENI. This chain's CDR3 is CASSPFADSLGPGYEQYF. The CDR3 DNA reads as TGTGCCAGCTCACCGTTCGCGGACAGCTTGGGACCAGGATACGAGCAGTACTTC.

This clonotype showed up just a few times. This sequence joins TRBV6-5 and TRBJ1-4; no clear D. Germline lookup yields CDR1 MNHEY and CDR2 SVGAGI. The CDR3 has 18 residues. V was pared by 2 bases and J by 2 bases, with 18 bases between. CDR3 sequence: CASSYERLKGWTNEKLFF. CDR3 nucleotide sequence: TGTGCCAGCAGTTACGAAAGGTTAAAGGGATGGACTAATGAAAAACTGTTTTTT.

This sequence joins TRBV6-2 or TRBV6-3 and TRBJ2-2; TRBD2 matches 11 bases. The CDR3 spans 15 residues. V trimming: 6 bases; J trimming: 5 bases; junction bases outside the gene matches: 5. The germline V gene has CDR1 MNHEY and CDR2 SVGEGT. The CDR3 spells CASRLAGGRTGELFF. CDR3 in DNA: TGTGCCAGCAGGCTAGCGGGAGGTCGGACCGGGGAGCTGTTTTTT.

In this sample, this clonotype turned up once. This chain links TRBV20-1 with TRBJ2-1, with 10 bases matching TRBD2. The V gene end was trimmed by 3 bases and the J gene end by 5 bases; junction bases not matched to a gene: 7. Germline CDR1 is DFQATT and CDR2 is SNEGSKA (reference sequence). This CDR3 comprises 15 residues. The CDR3 region has the DNA TGCAGTGCTAGGTCGAGTCTAGCGGGGGACAATGAGCAGTTCTTC. It codes for CSARSSLAGDNEQFF.

This clonotype has just a few counts. V usage is TRBV4-1 and J usage is TRBJ1-4, with D perhaps matching TRBD1 (6 bases). V lost 1 base and J 7 bases, leaving 10 bases between the germline ends. CDR1 and CDR2 from the germline V gene are MGHRA and YSYEKL. The CDR3 runs 14 residues. CDR3 bases: TGCGCCAGCAGCCAAGGGGGGCGGATTGAAAAACTGTTTTTT. Translated, it gives CASSQGGRIEKLFF.

This clonotype appeared a few times. One end of the junction is discordant with germline, which a read error may explain. The chain is built from TRBV6-1 and TRBJ2-7; the match to TRBD2 covers 9 bases. The CDR3 totals 12 residues. Germline loops: CDR1 MNHNS, CDR2 SASEGT. This chain's CDR3 is CASSGGRGEQYF. The CDR3 DNA reads as TGTGCCAGTAGTGGCGGGAGGGGCGAGCAGTACTTC.

This clonotype came up many times. This chain's CDR3 is CASSQTRQASNYGYTF. The DNA of the CDR3 is TGTGCCAGCAGCCAGACACGACAGGCCTCAAACTATGGCTACACCTTC. The V call is TRBV7-8, the J call TRBJ1-2; TRBD1 is a possible D gene (6 bases). V was pared by 5 bases and J by 2 bases, with 18 bases between. Germline assignment: CDR1 SGHVS and CDR2 FQNEAQ. The CDR3 length is 16 residues. Variable domain in full (rest from reference TRBV7-8 and TRBJ1-2): GAGVSQSPRYKVAKRGQDVALRCDPISGHVSLFWYQQALGQGPEFLTYFQNEAQLDKSGLPSDRFFAERPEGSVSTLKIQRTQQEDSAVYLCASSQTRQASNYGYTFGSGTRLTVV.

This clonotype was counted at least ten times. CDR3 nucleotide sequence: TGTGCCAGCAGCCCCCAAACGACGGCGCTCAGCAATCAGCCCCAGCATTTT. Residues: CASSPQTTALSNQPQHF. The chain carries TRBV7-2 and TRBJ1-5; D is uncertain. The V end lost 5 bases, the J end lost 1 base, and 18 bases lay between the germline ends. Germline V gives CDR1 SGHTA, CDR2 FQGNSA. The CDR3 length is 17 residues.

The chain links TRBV29-1 to TRBJ2-7; D unclear. The CDR3 sequence is 11 residues long. V was clipped by 6 bases and J by 5 bases, with 11 bases between them. Per germline, CDR1 SQVTM and CDR2 ANQGSEA. CDR3 in amino acids: CSVRIGHEQYF. Written as DNA, the CDR3 is TGCAGCGTAAGGATTGGACACGAGCAGTACTTC.